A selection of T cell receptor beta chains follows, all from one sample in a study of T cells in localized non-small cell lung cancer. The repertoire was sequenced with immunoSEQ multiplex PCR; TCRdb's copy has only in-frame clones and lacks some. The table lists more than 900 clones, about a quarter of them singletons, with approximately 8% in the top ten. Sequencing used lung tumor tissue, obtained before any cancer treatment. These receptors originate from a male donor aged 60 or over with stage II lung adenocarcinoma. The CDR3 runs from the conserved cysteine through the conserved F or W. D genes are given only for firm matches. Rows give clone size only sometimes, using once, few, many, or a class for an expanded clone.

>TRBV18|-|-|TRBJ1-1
CASSPQSVANTEAFF
TGTGCCAGCTCACCACAAAGCGTCGCGAACACTGAAGCTTTCTTT
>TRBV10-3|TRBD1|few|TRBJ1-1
CASFPVGRTGGSETEAFF
TGTGCCAGCTTCCCAGTGGGTCGGACAGGGGGCTCCGAGACTGAAGCTTTCTTT
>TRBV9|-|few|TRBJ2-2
CASSRLGTRLGELFF
TGTGCCAGCAGCAGACTAGGGACTCGGCTCGGGGAGCTGTTTTTT
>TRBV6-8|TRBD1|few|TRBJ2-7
CASSRGQEYEQYF
TGTGCCAGCTCACGGGGACAGGAATACGAGCAGTACTTC
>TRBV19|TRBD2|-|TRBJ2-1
CASQVGRGGRNEQFF
TGTGCCAGTCAAGTGGGTCGGGGGGGCCGCAATGAGCAGTTCTTC
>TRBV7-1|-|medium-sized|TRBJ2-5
CASSVDSGETQYF
TGTGCCAGCAGCGTGGACAGTGGAGAGACCCAGTACTTC
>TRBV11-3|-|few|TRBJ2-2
CASSEMTGSGELFF
TGTGCCAGCAGCGAGATGACGGGGTCCGGGGAGCTGTTTTTT
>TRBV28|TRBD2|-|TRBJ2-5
CASSLLAGGETQYF
TGTGCCAGCAGTCTACTAGCGGGAGGGGAGACCCAGTACTTC
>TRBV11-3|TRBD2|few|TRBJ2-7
CASSLSREGSYEQYF
TGTGCCAGCAGCTTGAGCAGGGAGGGGTCCTACGAGCAGTACTTC
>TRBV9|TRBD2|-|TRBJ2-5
CASSEPSGGTETQYF
TGTGCCAGCAGTGAACCTAGCGGGGGTACGGAGACCCAGTACTTC
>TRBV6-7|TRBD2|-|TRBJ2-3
CASSYSSGRIDTQYF
TGTGCCAGCAGTTACAGCAGCGGGAGGATAGATACGCAGTATTTT
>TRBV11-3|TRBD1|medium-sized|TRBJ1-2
CASSALTGAGGYGYTF
TGTGCCAGCAGCGCCCTGACAGGGGCTGGGGGCTATGGCTACACCTTC
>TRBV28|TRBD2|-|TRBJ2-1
CASSRPGLAAREQFF
TGTGCCAGCAGTCGCCCGGGACTAGCTGCCAGGGAGCAGTTCTTC
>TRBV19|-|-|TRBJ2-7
CASSTTSRAYEQYF
TGTGCCAGTAGTACCACTAGCCGAGCCTACGAGCAGTACTTC
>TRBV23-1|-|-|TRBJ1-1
CASSLEVRAGTEAFF
TGCGCCAGCAGCTTGGAGGTCAGAGCGGGCACTGAAGCTTTCTTT
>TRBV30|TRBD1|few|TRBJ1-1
CAQTGVNTEAFF
TGTGCCCAGACAGGGGTGAACACTGAAGCTTTCTTT
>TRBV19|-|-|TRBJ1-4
CASSQQRTTNEKLFF
TGTGCCAGTAGTCAACAGCGTACAACTAATGAAAAACTGTTTTTT
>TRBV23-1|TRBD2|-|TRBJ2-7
CASSQSRLAGVYEQYF
TGCGCCAGCAGTCAATCGAGACTAGCGGGAGTCTACGAGCAGTACTTC
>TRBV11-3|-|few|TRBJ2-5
CASSLEGRKETQYF
TGTGCCAGCAGCTTAGAGGGGCGGAAAGAGACCCAGTACTTC
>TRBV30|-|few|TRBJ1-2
CAWSVWGAWGIANYGYTF
TGTGCCTGGAGTGTATGGGGGGCGTGGGGTATAGCTAACTATGGCTACACCTTC
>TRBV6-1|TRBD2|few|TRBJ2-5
CASSEESGRQETQYF
TGTGCCAGCAGTGAAGAAAGCGGGAGGCAAGAGACCCAGTACTTC
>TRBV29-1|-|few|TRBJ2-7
CSALPAGGDYEQYF
TGCAGCGCCCTGCCGGCGGGTGGGGACTACGAGCAGTACTTC
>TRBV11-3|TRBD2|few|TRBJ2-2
CASSLQRGSTGELFF
TGTGCCAGCAGCTTACAGCGGGGGAGCACCGGGGAGCTGTTTTTT
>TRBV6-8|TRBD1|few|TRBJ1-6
CASSYGQENSPLHF
TGTGCCAGCAGTTACGGACAGGAGAATTCACCCCTCCACTTT
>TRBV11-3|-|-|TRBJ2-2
CASSLVGGGNTGELFF
TGTGCCAGCAGCTTGGTAGGTGGGGGGAACACCGGGGAGCTGTTTTTT
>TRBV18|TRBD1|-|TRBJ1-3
CASSPGQGTNTIYF
TGTGCCAGCTCTCCGGGACAGGGGACAAACACCATATATTTT
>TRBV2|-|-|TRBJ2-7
CASEYRWSSYEQYF
TGTGCCAGCGAATACAGGTGGAGCTCCTACGAGCAGTACTTC
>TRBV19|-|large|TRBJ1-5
CASSVGTTQPQHF
TGTGCCAGTAGTGTAGGTACCACTCAGCCCCAGCATTTT
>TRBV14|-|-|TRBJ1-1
CASSSQGTGTEAFF
TGTGCCAGCAGCTCTCAGGGGACGGGCACTGAAGCTTTCTTT
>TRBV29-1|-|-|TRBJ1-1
CSVEVGGNTEAFF
TGCAGCGTTGAGGTGGGGGGCAACACTGAAGCTTTCTTT
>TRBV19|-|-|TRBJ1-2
CASSLNPRSGYTF
TGTGCCAGTAGTCTAAACCCTCGTTCGGGCTACACCTTC
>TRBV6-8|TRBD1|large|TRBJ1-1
CASSQGTGDTEAFF
TGTGCCAGCAGTCAAGGGACAGGGGACACTGAAGCTTTCTTT
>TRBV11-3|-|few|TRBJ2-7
CASSLVPRSSYEQYF
TGTGCCAGCAGCTTAGTACCCCGCTCCTCCTACGAGCAGTACTTC
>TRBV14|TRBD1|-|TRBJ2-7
CASSQDPGQGAPIGALYEQYF
TGTGCCAGCAGCCAAGACCCGGGACAGGGGGCACCTATTGGGGCTCTCTACGAGCAGTACTTC
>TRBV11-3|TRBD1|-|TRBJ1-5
CASSATGTGGFGQPQHF
TGTGCCAGCAGCGCCACCGGGACAGGGGGCTTCGGTCAGCCCCAGCATTTT
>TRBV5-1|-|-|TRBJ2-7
CASSSGTISYEQYF
TGCGCCAGCAGCTCCGGGACAATATCCTACGAGCAGTACTTC
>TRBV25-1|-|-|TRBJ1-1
CASSYSGRTEAFF
TGTGCCAGCAGTTACTCGGGTCGCACTGAAGCTTTCTTT
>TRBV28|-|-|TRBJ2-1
CASSLLGENNEQFF
TGTGCCAGCAGTTTATTAGGGGAGAACAATGAGCAGTTCTTC
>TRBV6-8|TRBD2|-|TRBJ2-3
CASSRSSGRADTQYF
TGTGCCAGCAGCCGATCCAGCGGGAGGGCCGATACGCAGTATTTT
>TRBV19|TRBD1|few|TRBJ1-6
CASSTQDRQNSPLHF
TGTGCCAGTAGTACCCAGGACAGGCAGAATTCACCCCTCCACTTT
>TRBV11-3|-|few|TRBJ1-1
CASSSGTGMNTEAFF
TGTGCCAGCAGCTCCGGGACGGGGATGAACACTGAAGCTTTCTTT
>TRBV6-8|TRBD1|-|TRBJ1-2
CASNLQGLNYGYTF
TGTGCCAGCAACTTACAGGGGCTTAACTATGGCTACACCTTC
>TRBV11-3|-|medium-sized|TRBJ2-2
CASSFVGPGQTGELFF
TGTGCCAGCAGCTTTGTAGGCCCGGGACAAACCGGGGAGCTGTTTTTT
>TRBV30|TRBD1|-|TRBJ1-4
CAWSVPDRASEKLFF
TGTGCCTGGAGTGTACCGGACAGGGCGAGTGAAAAACTGTTTTTT
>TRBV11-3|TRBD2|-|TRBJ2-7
CASSGGLAGATSMYEQYF
TGTGCCAGCAGCGGAGGACTAGCGGGGGCCACTTCCATGTACGAGCAGTACTTC
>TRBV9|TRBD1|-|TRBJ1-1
CASSPQAGGNTEAFF
TGTGCCAGCAGCCCCCAGGCAGGGGGGAACACTGAAGCTTTCTTT
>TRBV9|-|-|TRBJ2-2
CASSRGQVNTGELFF
TGTGCCAGCAGCCGGGGCCAGGTGAACACCGGGGAGCTGTTTTTT
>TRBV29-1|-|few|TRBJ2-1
CSVEGKEGGDYNEQFF
TGCAGCGTTGAAGGGAAGGAGGGTGGGGATTACAATGAGCAGTTCTTC
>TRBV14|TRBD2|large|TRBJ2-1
CASRPDPGLAGGSGSYNEQFF
TGTGCCAGCAGGCCCGATCCGGGACTAGCGGGAGGGAGTGGGTCCTACAATGAGCAGTTCTTC
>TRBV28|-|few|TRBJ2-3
CASQEGSTDTQYF
TGTGCCAGTCAGGAGGGGAGCACAGATACGCAGTATTTT